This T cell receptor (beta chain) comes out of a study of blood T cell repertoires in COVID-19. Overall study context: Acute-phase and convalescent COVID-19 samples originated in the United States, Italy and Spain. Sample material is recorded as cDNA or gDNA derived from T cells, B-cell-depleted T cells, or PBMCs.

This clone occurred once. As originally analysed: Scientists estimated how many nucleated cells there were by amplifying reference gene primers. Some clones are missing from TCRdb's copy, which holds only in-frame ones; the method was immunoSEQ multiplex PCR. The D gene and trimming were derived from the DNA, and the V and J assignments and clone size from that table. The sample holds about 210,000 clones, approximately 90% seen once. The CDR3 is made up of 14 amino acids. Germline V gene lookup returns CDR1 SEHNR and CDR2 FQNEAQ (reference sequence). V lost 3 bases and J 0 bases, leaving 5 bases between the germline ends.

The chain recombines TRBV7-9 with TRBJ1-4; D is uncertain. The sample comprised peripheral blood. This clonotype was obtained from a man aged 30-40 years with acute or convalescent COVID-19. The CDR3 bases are TGTGCCAGCAGCTTCGGGGCAACTAATGAAAAACTGTTTTTT. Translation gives CASSFGATNEKLFF.